The entry below gives a single T cell receptor (beta chain) sequence along with its context. The data were taken from a study of low-dose radiotherapy and immunotherapy resistance in tumors. About the research overall: Cohort 1 received 0.5 Gy per fraction every 2 weeks, totaling 6.5 Gy. In Cohort 2, 1 Gy per fraction was delivered every two weeks, for a total of 13 Gy over 26 weeks.

Time point meaning: after trial treatment. Regarding treatment: LDRT plus nivolumab, ipilimumab, low-dose cyclophosphamide and aspirin (RACIN trial). Donors were given nivolumab, ipilimumab, aspirin, low-dose cyclophosphamide and low-dose radiotherapy. First-strand cDNA relied on TRAV- and TRBV-specific primers spanning alpha and beta chains. Amplification, which lasted approximately 19 PCR cycles, used a constant-region primer and V-primer adapter to amplify TCRs. In vitro transcription amplified isolated mRNA. MiXCR, applied by TCRdb to the reads, yields one record per CDR3 protein. The data hold tens of thousands of distinct CDR3 sequences, with less than 20% observed a single time. Looked up from germline, CDR1 is PRHDT and CDR2 is FYEKMQ (reference sequence). The CDR3 consists of 15 residues.

This sample comprised PBMCs, obtained after low-dose radiotherapy plus immunotherapy. The chain links TRBV13 to TRBJ2-7; 7 bases are shared with TRBD1. This TCR was sampled from a male donor with prostate cancer. The chain's CDR3 is CASRLVGRGTYEQYF. The CDR3 DNA follows: TGTGCAAGTCGCTTAGTAGGCAGGGGGACCTACGAGCAGTACTTC.